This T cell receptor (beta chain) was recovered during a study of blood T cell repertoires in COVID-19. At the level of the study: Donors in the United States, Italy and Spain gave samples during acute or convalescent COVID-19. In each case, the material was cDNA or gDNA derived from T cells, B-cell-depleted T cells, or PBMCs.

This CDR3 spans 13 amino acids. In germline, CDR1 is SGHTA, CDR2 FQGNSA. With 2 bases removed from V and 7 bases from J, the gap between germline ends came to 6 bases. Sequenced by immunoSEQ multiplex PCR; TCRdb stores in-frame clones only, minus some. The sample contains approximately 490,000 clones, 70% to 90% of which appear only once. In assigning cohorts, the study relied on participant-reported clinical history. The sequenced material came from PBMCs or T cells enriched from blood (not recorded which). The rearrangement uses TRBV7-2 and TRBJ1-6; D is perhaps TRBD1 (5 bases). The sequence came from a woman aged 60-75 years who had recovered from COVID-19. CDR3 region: CASSLNRNSPLHF. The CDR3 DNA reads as TGTGCCAGCAGCTTAAACAGGAATTCACCCCTCCACTTT.